The 4 T cell receptor beta chains reported below all come from one sample, sequenced in a study of T cell responses to AZD1222 COVID-19 vaccine. Sequenced by immunoSEQ multiplex PCR; TCRdb stores in-frame clones only, minus some. The sample has 100,000 to 150,000 clones, around 90% seen once. This material consisted of peripheral blood, taken on day 0 of AZD1222 vaccination. These TCRs come from an adult in good health.

The chain carries TRBV18 and TRBJ1-3, with TRBD1 matching 10 bases. With 0 bases clipped from V and 10 bases from J, the junction kept 15 bases outside the gene matches. Germline V lookup: CDR1 KGHSH, CDR2 LQKENI. The CDR3 runs to 18 residues. CDR3 bases: TGTGCCAGCTCACCACCACTTCAAGGGACAGGGGACTTCAAAACCATATATTTT. This translates into CASSPPLQGTGDFKTIYF. The entire variable domain, with the rest obtained from reference TRBV18 and TRBJ1-3, is as follows: NAGVMQNPRHLVRRRGQEARLRCSPMKGHSHVYWYRQLPEEGLKFMVYLQKENIIDESGMPKERFSAEFPKEGPSILRIQQVVRGDSAAYFCASSPPLQGTGDFKTIYFGEGSWLTVV.

The chain is built from TRBV27 and TRBJ2-1, with D possibly being TRBD2 (5 bases). V shed 2 bases and J shed 5 bases, with 13 bases lying between them. The length of the CDR3 is 15 residues. Looked up from germline, CDR1 is MNHEY and CDR2 is SMNVEV (reference sequence). The CDR3 loop reads CASSLKRDSDNEQFF. DNA for the CDR3: TGTGCCAGCAGTTTAAAACGGGATAGTGACAATGAGCAGTTCTTC.

This sequence joins TRBV11-2 and TRBJ1-2; the D gene is possibly TRBD1 (5 bases). V lost 2 bases and J lost 5, with 12 bases in between. This CDR3 is built from 14 residues. CDR1 and CDR2 (germline): SGHAT, FQNNGV. The CDR3 sequence is CASSLQGPAYGYTF. The CDR3, as DNA: TGTGCCAGCAGCTTACAGGGCCCGGCGTATGGCTACACCTTC.

The J gene is TRBJ2-5, the V gene TRBV3-1 (or the pseudogene TRBV3-2), with a tentative D call TRBD2 (7 bases). CDR1 is LGHDT, CDR2 YNNKEL, per germline (reference sequence). The CDR3 runs to 14 residues. The germline V and J ends were trimmed by 4 bases and 3 bases, with 12 bases remaining between them. The chain's CDR3 is CASSRGGRKETQYF. CDR3 DNA: TGTGCCAGCAGCCGGGGGGGCCGGAAAGAGACCCAGTACTTC.